The entry below describes one TCR beta chain. What it recognizes is unknown. In TCRdb, the 5' RACE reads were re-called with MiXCR into one record per CDR3 protein. The sample lists hundreds of thousands of distinct CDR3 sequences, approximately 26% seen once, with roughly 0.9% in the top ten. Germline trimming cut 2 bases from V and 1 base from J; bases unmatched to any gene: 4. Per the germline V gene, CDR1 is SNHLY and CDR2 is FYNNEI. This CDR3 comprises 15 residues. These data are taken from a study of CD8 T cells in ankylosing spondylitis. Notes on the study in general: Roughly eight highly homologous variants made up a TCR beta motif that seemed to typify ankylosing spondylitis blood.

The chain has TRBV2 and TRBJ1-1; TRBD1 matches at 7 bases. This TCR came from a male donor with ankylosing spondylitis. Sample: blood, either unsorted or a sorted T cell fraction (not recorded which). CDR3 sequence: CASSEMGQPNTEAFF. As DNA, the CDR3 is TGTGCCAGCAGTGAAATGGGACAGCCGAACACTGAAGCTTTCTTT.